The 26 T cell receptor beta chains below were found in one sample sequenced in a study of T cell responses to AZD1222 COVID-19 vaccine. Assay: immunoSEQ multiplex PCR; the TCRdb copy retains only in-frame clones and omits some. The sample consists of more than 30,000 clones, 90% to 95% of them appearing once. The sequencing here drew on peripheral blood, taken on day 0 of AZD1222 vaccination. These receptors all come from an adult in good health.

This clone has a handful of counts. The chain links TRBV6-5 to TRBJ2-3; the D gene could be TRBD1 or TRBD2 (5 bases each). The CDR3 consists of 15 residues. Looked up from germline, CDR1 is MNHEY and CDR2 is SVGAGI. V was trimmed by 6 bases and J by 0 bases, leaving 13 bases between them. Written as DNA, the CDR3 is TGTGCCAGCAGGCCCCCGGGGCTTAGCACAGATACGCAGTATTTT. It codes for CASRPPGLSTDTQYF.

V usage is TRBV2 and J usage is TRBJ1-5; possibly TRBD1 for D (6 bases). Trimming removed 6 bases from V and 4 bases from J, with 10 bases in between. The CDR3 sequence is 13 residues long. The germline gives CDR1 SNHLY, CDR2 FYNNEI. The DNA for the CDR3 is TGTGCCAGCAGGGAGGGGGTTAATCAGCCCCAGCATTTT. Translating gives CASREGVNQPQHF.

The chain is built from TRBV3-1 (or the pseudogene TRBV3-2) and TRBJ2-1, with 13 bases lining up with TRBD2. V shed 3 bases, J shed 0 bases, and the junction held 8 bases outside the gene matches. The CDR3 length is 19 residues. Germline CDR1 is LGHDT and CDR2 is YNNKEL (reference sequence). CDR3 sequence (DNA): TGTGCCAGCAGCCAGGGGACTAGCGGGGCCCTCAGCTCCTACAATGAGCAGTTCTTC. Translated: CASSQGTSGALSSYNEQFF.

The chain joins TRBV5-1 to TRBJ2-3; D gene ambiguous. The germline V and J ends were trimmed by 4 bases and 5 bases, with 17 bases remaining between them. Germline assignment: CDR1 SGHRS and CDR2 YFSETQ. This CDR3 is 15 amino acids long. CDR3 sequence reads: CASSLDSYSGDTQYF. The CDR3 DNA reads TGCGCCAGCAGCCTTGACTCTTATTCCGGAGATACGCAGTATTTT.

This rearrangement joins TRBV15 to TRBJ1-6; no firm D call. V was cut by 3 bases and J by 7 bases, with 10 bases left in between. The CDR3 covers 14 residues. Germline loops: CDR1 LNHNV, CDR2 YYDKDF (reference sequence). DNA of the CDR3: TGTGCCACCAGCAGTAGTGGGCCCAATTCACCCCTCCACTTT. Translation: CATSSSGPNSPLHF.

The chain recombines TRBV2 with TRBJ2-2; TRBD1 matches at 8 bases. Germline CDR1 reads SNHLY; CDR2 reads FYNNEI. The CDR3 is 16 amino acids. V was clipped by 4 bases and J by 1 base; unmatched bases: 5. The CDR3 loop reads CASSAFGTGNTGELFF. In DNA, the CDR3 is TGTGCCAGCAGTGCCTTTGGGACAGGGAACACCGGGGAGCTGTTTTTT.

The chain carries TRBV3-1 (or the pseudogene TRBV3-2) and TRBJ1-6; 10 bases are a match to TRBD1. The V segment lost 4 bases and the J segment 7 bases; nucleotides outside the gene matches: 7. The CDR3 spans 16 residues. Looked up from germline, CDR1 is LGHDT and CDR2 is YNNKEL (reference sequence). The CDR3 nucleotides read TGTGCCAGCAGCCGGACAGGGGGGCCTTTGAATTCACCCCTCCACTTT. Amino acids: CASSRTGGPLNSPLHF.

The chain joins TRBV6-5 to TRBJ1-2, with D uncertain. V lost 0 bases and J lost 6, with 8 bases in between. The CDR3 consists of 13 residues. The germline CDR1 and CDR2 sequences are MNHEY and SVGAGI. This CDR3 is CASSYSMNNGYTF. The CDR3 DNA sequence: TGTGCCAGCAGTTACTCGATGAACAATGGCTACACCTTC.

The V call is TRBV7-2, the J call TRBJ2-5; D tentatively fits TRBD1 or TRBD2 (5 bases each). The germline V gene encodes CDR1 SGHTA and CDR2 FQGNSA. V was clipped by 5 bases and J by 1 base, with 14 bases between them. The CDR3 contains 15 residues. CDR3 residues: CASSTPPGTQETQYF. DNA of the CDR3: TGTGCCAGCAGCACCCCCCCGGGGACCCAAGAGACCCAGTACTTC.

This clone has just one count. This CDR3 reads CASSTHDNYGYTF. In DNA form, the CDR3 reads TGTGCCAGCAGCACACACGATAACTATGGCTACACCTTC. The chain is built from TRBV7-9 and TRBJ1-2; D gene unclear. Trimming took off 5 bases at V and 1 base at J, with 8 bases between the two ends. In germline, CDR1 is SEHNR, CDR2 FQNEAQ (reference sequence). CDR3 length: 13 amino acids.

The chain uses TRBV11-3 and TRBJ1-1, with D possibly being TRBD1 (6 bases). The CDR3 covers 12 residues. The V end was cut by 5 bases, the J end by 11 bases, with 15 bases between. Germline V lookup: CDR1 SGHNT, CDR2 YENEEA. This CDR3 reads CASSRESGAAFF. The CDR3 nucleotides are TGTGCCAGCAGCCGAGAGTCGGGGGCGGCTTTCTTT.

CDR3 sequence: CASSPTGEYGYTF. The CDR3 DNA reads TGTGCCAGTAGTCCCACCGGGGAGTATGGCTACACCTTC. The rearrangement joins TRBV19 to TRBJ1-2; D remains ambiguous. The germline gives CDR1 LNHDA, CDR2 SQIVND (reference sequence). V lost 5 bases, J lost 5 bases, and 12 bases lay in between. The CDR3 covers 13 residues.

This chain connects TRBV29-1 to TRBJ1-1, with TRBD1 identical over 7 bases. CDR3 size: 12 residues. V lost 6 bases to trimming and J lost 3 bases; unmatched junction nucleotides: 4. Per germline, CDR1 SQVTM and CDR2 ANQGSEA. The CDR3 region is CSVGTAYTEAFF. Written as DNA, the CDR3 is TGCAGCGTCGGGACAGCATACACTGAAGCTTTCTTT. The full variable domain, completed using reference TRBV29-1 and TRBJ1-1, is SAVISQKPSRDICQRGTSLTIQCQVDSQVTMMFWYRQQPGQSLTLIATANQGSEATYESGFVIDKFPISRPNLTFSTLTVSNMSPEDSSIYLCSVGTAYTEAFFGQGTRLTVV.

The V gene is TRBV7-2, the J gene TRBJ2-1, with 8 nucleotides matching TRBD2. This CDR3 spans 18 amino acids. Germline V CDR1 and CDR2: SGHTA, FQGNSA. Unmatched junction bases numbered 13, after V lost 4 bases and J lost 2 bases. CDR3: CASSSLSSGVSAYNEQFF. DNA of the CDR3: TGTGCCAGCAGCTCCCTGAGTAGCGGGGTTTCCGCCTACAATGAGCAGTTCTTC.

The genes are TRBV5-4 and TRBJ2-5; 7 bases are shared with TRBD1. The germline V gene encodes CDR1 SGHNT and CDR2 YYREEE (reference sequence). CDR3 size: 15 residues. V dropped 0 bases and J dropped 4; count of bases not matched to a gene: 6. CDR3 sequence: CASSLGQGRGETQYF. DNA for the CDR3: TGTGCCAGCAGCTTGGGACAGGGTAGGGGAGAGACCCAGTACTTC.

This chain uses TRBV4-3 with TRBJ1-5; D gene uncertain. V lost 1 base and J lost 6, with 7 bases in between. CDR1 is LGHNA, CDR2 YSLEER, per germline. The CDR3 runs 13 residues. For the CDR3, the DNA is TGCGCCAGCAGCCAAGTCCCCGGTCAGCCCCAGCATTTT. Residues: CASSQVPGQPQHF.

The chain links TRBV5-8 to TRBJ2-3; 7 bases align to TRBD2. The germline V gene has CDR1 SGHTS and CDR2 YDEGEE. The J segment lost 5 bases and the V segment lost 6 bases, leaving 9 bases of the junction unmatched. The CDR3 totals 14 residues. CDR3 loop: CASTPGRGRDTQYF. CDR3 nucleotide sequence: TGTGCCAGCACCCCAGGGCGGGGGAGAGATACGCAGTATTTT.

In this sample, this clone turned up a few times. V usage is TRBV10-2 and J usage is TRBJ2-3, with 9 positions matching TRBD2. V trimming: 6 bases; J trimming: 4 bases; junction bases outside the gene matches: 14. Germline V gene sequence: CDR1 WSHSY, CDR2 SAAADI. The CDR3 runs 17 residues. Written as DNA, the CDR3 is TGCGCCAGCAGCCACCCCGGGGCGGGGGGGCTCGCAGATACGCAGTATTTT. Protein sequence: CASSHPGAGGLADTQYF.

V usage is TRBV18 and J usage is TRBJ2-6; possibly TRBD1 for D (6 bases). Between the trimmed V and J ends, which lost 5 bases and 3 bases, there was a span of 20 bases. CDR1 KGHSH and CDR2 LQKENI come from the germline V gene. CDR3 length: 18 amino acids. CDR3 protein: CASSGPTGSRRGANVLTF. The CDR3 bases are TGTGCCAGCTCAGGTCCGACAGGCAGTCGTCGTGGGGCCAACGTCCTGACTTTC.

This clone occurred a few times. This sequence joins TRBV5-1 and TRBJ1-3; D gene ambiguous. Germline CDR1 and CDR2: SGHRS and YFSETQ. Trimming stripped 0 bases from V and 4 bases from J, with 2 bases between. The CDR3 length is 12 residues. This CDR3 is CASSLVGNTIYF. In DNA form, the CDR3 reads TGCGCCAGCAGCTTGGTAGGAAACACCATATATTTT.

The V gene is TRBV14, the J gene TRBJ1-2; possibly TRBD1 for D (5 bases). V was shortened by 1 base and J by 5 bases, with 8 bases between the two germline ends. The CDR3 contains 13 residues. Germline V gives CDR1 SGHDN, CDR2 FVKESK. CDR3 region: CASSQGQKYGYTF. CDR3 sequence (DNA): TGTGCCAGCAGCCAAGGACAGAAGTATGGCTACACCTTC. The full variable domain, its missing parts supplied by reference TRBV14 and TRBJ1-2, is EAGVTQFPSHSVIEKGQTVTLRCDPISGHDNLYWYRRVMGKEIKFLLHFVKESKQDESGMPNNRFLAERTGGTYSTLKVQPAELEDSGVYFCASSQGQKYGYTFGSGTRLTVV.

The genes are TRBV7-9 and TRBJ2-1; D may correspond to TRBD1 or TRBD2 (6 bases each). The V end lost 5 bases, the J end lost 0 bases, and 14 bases lay between the germline ends. Looked up from germline, CDR1 is SEHNR and CDR2 is FQNEAQ (reference sequence). The CDR3 loop spans 16 amino acids. The CDR3 nucleotides are TGTGCCAGCAGCGCACCGGGGGCAAACTCCTACAATGAGCAGTTCTTC. This translates into CASSAPGANSYNEQFF.

The chain carries TRBV11-2 and TRBJ2-7; D tentatively fits TRBD1 or TRBD2 (5 bases each). The CDR3 contains 15 residues. Germline lookup yields CDR1 SGHAT and CDR2 FQNNGV. The V end lost 0 bases, the J end lost 3 bases, and 12 bases lay between the germline ends. CDR3 nucleotide sequence: TGTGCCAGCAGCTTAGACAGGGACCTAAACTACGAGCAGTACTTC. Its translation: CASSLDRDLNYEQYF.

The genes are TRBV24-1 and TRBJ2-2; D unclear. The CDR3 has 16 amino acids. CDR1 and CDR2 (germline): KGHDR, SFDVKD. Trimming shortened V by 3 bases and J by 3 bases, and 13 bases separated the two germline ends. The CDR3 loop reads CATSDPSGSDTGELFF. CDR3 nucleotides: TGTGCCACCAGTGATCCCTCGGGTTCGGACACCGGGGAGCTGTTTTTT.

The chain recombines TRBV5-1 with TRBJ1-3; 8 bases are shared with TRBD1. The CDR3 is 16 residues long. The ends lost 0 bases at V and 2 bases at J; junction bases unmatched: 4. Germline CDR1 SGHRS, CDR2 YFSETQ. CDR3: CASSLGQGSAGNTIYF. DNA of the CDR3: TGCGCCAGCAGCTTGGGACAGGGGTCCGCTGGAAACACCATATATTTT.

The chain carries TRBV28 and TRBJ1-1; D is perhaps TRBD1 (6 bases). This CDR3 has 17 residues. Germline V CDR1 and CDR2: MDHEN, SYDVKM. V was clipped by 5 bases and J by 0 bases, with 19 bases between them. For the CDR3, the DNA is TGTGCCAGCAGTCAAAACTCAGGGGCGAAGATGAACACTGAAGCTTTCTTT. It specifies CASSQNSGAKMNTEAFF. Looking up the rest from reference TRBV28 and TRBJ1-1 gives the full variable domain: DVKVTQSSRYLVKRTGEKVFLECVQDMDHENMFWYRQDPGLGLRLIYFSYDVKMKEKGDIPEGYSVSREKKERFSLILESASTNQTSMYLCASSQNSGAKMNTEAFFGQGTRLTVV.